This passage covers 19 T cell receptor beta chains from one sample sequenced in a study of post-analysis software for immune sequencing data (dated by TCRdb to the mid-2010s). Paper-wide results and their limitations: Significantly higher frequencies in patients than in controls were found for about 5 TRBV segments, including TRBV5-6, TRBV5-1 and TRBV20-1.

Their antigen targets remain unknown. Libraries were built with PCR. The instrument was an Illumina HiSeq 2500. To reduce PCR and sequencing biases, unique molecular identifiers were incorporated into the TCR beta cDNA libraries. TCRdb reprocessed the public reads (quality trimming at Q25 with fastp, clone calling with MiXCR) and kept in-frame beta chains. Identical CDR3 proteins give one entry, which carries the most common genes and DNA. The sample table records about 770,000 distinct CDR3 sequences; roughly 50% of these occur just once. Roughly 5% of the sample comes from the top ten. The sample comprised blood. These receptors were taken from a girl under 18 with multiple sclerosis.

A remark on this clonotype: A junction end diverges from the germline sequence, so it may reflect a read error. The rearrangement links TRBV9 to TRBJ2-1; 10 bases fit TRBD2. Per the germline V gene, CDR1 is SGDLS and CDR2 is YYNGEE. This CDR3 contains 15 residues. This chain's CDR3 is CASSVAGGPYNEQFF. DNA for the CDR3: TGTGCCAGCAGTGTAGCGGGAGGACCTTACAATGAGCAGTTCTTC.

This clonotype appeared a few times. The rearrangement uses TRBV20-1 and TRBJ2-3, with no clear D. Trimming pared 2 bases from V and 0 bases from J, leaving 9 bases between. CDR1 and CDR2 (germline): DFQATT, SNEGSKA (reference sequence). The CDR3 spans 14 residues. In DNA, the CDR3 is TGCAGTGCTAGAAGTCAGGTTAGCACAGATACGCAGTATTTT. This gives the protein CSARSQVSTDTQYF.

The chain joins TRBV5-1 to TRBJ2-3, with a possible D match to TRBD2 (5 bases). V lost 2 bases and J 6 bases, leaving 16 bases between the germline ends. Germline lookup yields CDR1 SGHRS and CDR2 YFSETQ. This CDR3 has 15 residues. CDR3: CASSLVRGMSDTQYF. The CDR3 nucleotides read TGCGCCAGCAGCTTAGTCCGGGGTATGTCGGATACGCAGTATTTT.

The chain couples TRBV12-3 or TRBV12-4 to TRBJ2-5; D may be TRBD1 or TRBD2 (5 bases each). This CDR3 contains 14 residues. V lost 2 bases to trimming and J lost 7 bases, with 14 bases between them. The CDR3: CASSLRAGTGTQYF. As DNA, the CDR3 is TGTGCCAGCAGTTTAAGGGCAGGGACGGGGACCCAGTACTTC.

This rearrangement joins TRBV5-1 to TRBJ2-5; TRBD2 aligns across 10 bases. The germline V gene encodes CDR1 SGHRS and CDR2 YFSETQ. The CDR3 length is 14 residues. V dropped 7 bases and J dropped 3; count of bases not matched to a gene: 6. CDR3 region: CASRPGLAEETQYF. CDR3 coding DNA: TGCGCCAGCCGCCCCGGACTAGCGGAAGAGACCCAGTACTTC.

The rearrangement joins TRBV6-2 or TRBV6-3 to TRBJ2-1; TRBD2 agrees at 9 bases. Losses at the gene ends were 6 bases for V and 6 bases for J; bases not matched to a gene: 9. CDR1 is MNHEY, CDR2 SVGEGT, per germline. The CDR3 sequence is 15 residues long. CDR3 in DNA: TGTGCCAGCAGCTTAGCGGGAGTTTACCCCAATGAGCAGTTCTTC. Translating it yields CASSLAGVYPNEQFF.

This chain connects TRBV4-3 to TRBJ2-7; 12 bases match TRBD2. Germline V CDR1 and CDR2: LGHNA, YSLEER. The trim removed 0 bases at V and 6 bases at J, leaving 3 bases unmatched. CDR3 length equals 15 residues. The CDR3 protein is CASSQEGLAGAEQYF. Written as DNA, the CDR3 is TGCGCCAGCAGCCAAGAGGGACTAGCGGGTGCCGAGCAGTACTTC.

This sequence joins TRBV7-2 and TRBJ2-7, with D unclear. The CDR3 runs to 14 residues. V shed 5 bases and J shed 2 bases, with 13 bases lying between them. Germline V gives CDR1 SGHTA, CDR2 FQGNSA. CDR3 amino acids: CASSPPGSPYEQYF. As DNA, the CDR3 is TGTGCCAGCAGCCCCCCGGGCAGCCCCTACGAGCAGTACTTC. The whole variable domain, filled in from reference TRBV7-2 and TRBJ2-7, reads GAGVSQSPSNKVTEKGKDVELRCDPISGHTALYWYRQSLGQGLEFLIYFQGNSAPDKSGLPSDRFSAERTGGSVSTLTIQRTQQEDSAVYLCASSPPGSPYEQYFGPGTRLTVT.

The V gene is TRBV5-8, the J gene TRBJ1-5; D not resolved. The length of the CDR3 is 15 residues. Germline-derived CDR1 and CDR2 are SGHTS and YDEGEE. Trimming shortened V by 0 bases and J by 0 bases, and 7 bases separated the two germline ends. CDR3 loop: CASSLVPDSNQPQHF. The CDR3 nucleotides are TGTGCCAGCAGCTTGGTCCCGGATAGCAATCAGCCCCAGCATTTT.

V and J are TRBV6-6 and TRBJ1-6; 8 nucleotides line up with TRBD1. The CDR3 totals 16 residues. Germline assignment: CDR1 MNHNY and CDR2 SVGAGI (reference sequence). V was pared by 6 bases and J by 7 bases, with 11 bases of the junction left unmatched. Here the CDR3 reads CASRHLGQGDNSPLHF. In DNA form, the CDR3 reads TGTGCCAGCAGACACCTTGGACAGGGCGACAATTCACCCCTCCACTTT.

The chain has TRBV10-3 and TRBJ1-5, with a weak D call TRBD1 (5 bases). This CDR3 region has 14 residues. Trimming pared 4 bases from V and 7 bases from J, leaving 14 bases between. Germline CDR1 reads ENHRY; CDR2 reads SYGVKD. The CDR3 loop reads CAISAKTEGQPQHF. Here the CDR3 DNA reads TGTGCCATCAGTGCAAAGACAGAGGGACAGCCCCAGCATTTT.

J is TRBJ2-1 and V is TRBV11-2; 12 bases line up with TRBD2. CDR1 SGHAT and CDR2 FQNNGV come from the germline V gene. Trimming cost V 5 bases and J 6 bases; bases outside gene matches: 5. The CDR3 consists of 15 residues. In DNA form, the CDR3 reads TGTGCCAGCAGCAAACTAGCGGGAGGAATCAATGAGCAGTTCTTC. This codes for CASSKLAGGINEQFF.

This clonotype appeared a few times. The chain uses TRBV27 and TRBJ1-2; 8 nucleotides match TRBD1. The V gene's germline CDR1 is MNHEY and CDR2 SMNVEV (reference sequence). The CDR3 consists of 14 residues. Trimming took 5 bases from V and 4 from J; bases not matched to a gene: 6. The CDR3 spells CASSRTGMAYGYTF. Here the CDR3 DNA reads TGTGCCAGCAGTCGGACAGGGATGGCCTATGGCTACACCTTC.

The rearrangement joins TRBV5-6 to TRBJ2-1, with TRBD2 matching over 12 bases. There are 17 residues in the CDR3. CDR1 SGHDT and CDR2 YYEEEE come from the germline V gene. The trim removed 2 bases at V and 2 bases at J, leaving 5 bases unmatched. The CDR3 loop is CASSLAGLAGPYNEQFF. In nucleotides, the CDR3 is TGTGCCAGCAGCTTAGCCGGACTAGCGGGGCCCTACAATGAGCAGTTCTTC.

The rearrangement links TRBV5-1 to TRBJ2-1, with D maybe TRBD1 (5 bases). Trimming shortened V by 2 bases and J by 4 bases, and 16 bases separated the two germline ends. This CDR3 contains 16 residues. Germline loops: CDR1 SGHRS, CDR2 YFSETQ. The CDR3: CASSFYGLTEYNEQFF. CDR3 nucleotides: TGCGCCAGCAGCTTTTATGGTCTGACAGAATACAATGAGCAGTTCTTC.

This sequence joins TRBV20-1 and TRBJ2-3; tentatively, D is TRBD1 (5 bases). Trimming removed 5 bases at V and 0 bases at J, with 15 bases between. CDR1 DFQATT and CDR2 SNEGSKA come from the germline V gene (reference sequence). There are 15 residues in the CDR3. CDR3 coding DNA: TGCAGTGCTGACACAGGTTACACTAGCACAGATACGCAGTATTTT. Its translation: CSADTGYTSTDTQYF.

J is TRBJ2-2 and V is TRBV7-2; the match to TRBD1 covers 9 bases. The V and J ends lost 2 bases and 3 bases, in that order; junction bases with no gene match: 1. The CDR3 sequence is 15 residues long. The germline CDR1 and CDR2 sequences are SGHTA and FQGNSA. The CDR3 DNA follows: TGTGCCAGCAGCTTACGGGACAGGGACACCGGGGAGCTGTTTTTT. This translates into CASSLRDRDTGELFF.

This clonotype was detected only a few times. The CDR3 DNA reads as TGCGCCAGCAGCCAAGATGGCGTCTCCTACGAGCAGTACTTC. Its protein product is CASSQDGVSYEQYF. This rearrangement joins TRBV4-1 to TRBJ2-7, with D uncertain. The germline V gene encodes CDR1 MGHRA and CDR2 YSYEKL. The CDR3 has 14 amino acids. The V gene lost 0 bases and the J gene lost 0 bases, with 6 bases spanning the gap.

This chain uses TRBV6-5 with TRBJ2-4; 7 bases match TRBD1. Trimming took 2 bases from V and 0 from J; bases not matched to a gene: 7. The CDR3 loop spans 17 amino acids. In germline, CDR1 is MNHEY, CDR2 SVGAGI. The CDR3 sequence: CASSYGVTGKAKNIQYF. The DNA of the CDR3 is TGTGCCAGCAGTTACGGGGTGACAGGGAAAGCCAAAAACATTCAGTACTTC.